The 9 T cell receptor beta chains listed next were all sequenced from one sample in a study of T cell clones after liver transplantation. Clones were read by immunoSEQ multiplex PCR, and TCRdb kept only the in-frame ones, dropping some. The table shows just under 60,000 clones, with about 70% occurring only once. Sequenced here: CD4+ T cells from blood, sampled at the approximately 15-month timepoint. All receptors come from a human patient who received a liver transplant. Some T cells could come from the graft donor.

The chain couples TRBV10-2 to TRBJ2-1, with D perhaps TRBD1 or TRBD2 (5 bases each). The V end was cut by 7 bases, the J end by 7 bases, with 23 bases between. Germline V gene data show CDR1 as WSHSY and CDR2 as SAAADI. CDR3 size: 16 residues. CDR3 DNA sequence: TGCGCCAGCACGGGACCGGGGCAGGCCTCGATGAATGAGCAGTTCTTC. Translating it yields CASTGPGQASMNEQFF.

This chain uses TRBV15 with TRBJ1-4; 8 bases fit TRBD1. J gave up 17 bases and V 5 bases, and 13 bases lay outside the gene matches. The CDR3 consists of 13 residues. Germline V gene lookup returns CDR1 LNHNV and CDR2 YYDKDF (reference sequence). This CDR3 is CATSLGQGGLLFF. The CDR3 nucleotides are TGTGCCACCAGCCTCGGACAGGGAGGTCTTCTTTTTTTT.

This sequence joins TRBV19 and TRBJ2-5; D tentatively reads TRBD1 or TRBD2 (5 bases each). The germline V gene has CDR1 LNHDA and CDR2 SQIVND (reference sequence). This CDR3 spans 16 amino acids. Trimming removed 3 bases from V and 5 bases from J, with 19 bases in between. The CDR3 is CASSIEGTGRDETQYF. The CDR3 DNA sequence: TGTGCCAGTAGTATCGAGGGGACGGGCAGGGATGAGACCCAGTACTTC.

The rearrangement uses TRBV5-1 and TRBJ2-3; D is ambiguous. The CDR3 has 16 residues. V was trimmed by 0 bases and J by 0 bases, leaving 11 bases between them. CDR1 is SGHRS, CDR2 YFSETQ, per germline. DNA of the CDR3: TGCGCCAGCAGCTTGGGGGTCCTTGCTAGCACAGATACGCAGTATTTT. It encodes CASSLGVLASTDTQYF.

This rearrangement joins TRBV5-6 to TRBJ1-4; D is unclear. Deletions cut 0 bases from V and 8 bases from J, with 20 bases between. Germline V gene data show CDR1 as SGHDT and CDR2 as YYEEEE. The CDR3 sequence is 17 residues long. CDR3 bases: TGTGCCAGCAGCTTGGTAAAGGAGCTGAATCGGAAGGAAAAACTGTTTTTT. Residues: CASSLVKELNRKEKLFF. Looking up the rest from reference TRBV5-6 and TRBJ1-4 gives the full variable domain: DAGVTQSPTHLIKTRGQQVTLRCSPKSGHDTVSWYQQALGQGPQFIFQYYEEEERQRGNFPDRFSGHQFPNYSSELNVNALLLGDSALYLCASSLVKELNRKEKLFFGSGTQLSVL.

The chain carries TRBV7-7 and TRBJ2-5, with D unclear. Germline V gene lookup returns CDR1 SSHAT and CDR2 FNYEAQ (reference sequence). The V end was cut by 5 bases, the J end by 4 bases, with 11 bases between. CDR3 length equals 13 residues. CDR3 region: CASSPNIGETQYF. In nucleotides, the CDR3 is TGTGCCAGCAGCCCGAACATAGGAGAGACCCAGTACTTC.

This chain connects TRBV2 to TRBJ1-5, with a weak D call TRBD1 (5 bases). The CDR3 runs 15 residues. The germline V gene has CDR1 SNHLY and CDR2 FYNNEI. V was shortened by 6 bases and J by 6 bases, with 18 bases between the two germline ends. CDR3 loop: CASSLGGSGGQPQHF. The DNA of the CDR3 is TGTGCCAGCAGCCTGGGGGGAAGTGGAGGTCAGCCCCAGCATTTT.

The J gene is TRBJ1-4, the V gene TRBV19; TRBD1 matches at 8 bases. The CDR3 totals 16 residues. Unmatched junction bases numbered 5, after V lost 3 bases and J lost 2 bases. Germline CDR1 is LNHDA and CDR2 is SQIVND (reference sequence). Here the CDR3 reads CASSIYRGSTNEKLFF. The CDR3 nucleotides are TGTGCCAGTAGTATCTACAGGGGGTCGACTAATGAAAAACTGTTTTTT.

This clone was detected only a few times. J is TRBJ1-2 and V is TRBV11-2, with 11 nucleotides matching TRBD1. The CDR3 consists of 15 residues. The V and J ends lost 2 bases and 8 bases, in that order; junction bases with no gene match: 7. Germline V gives CDR1 SGHAT, CDR2 FQNNGV. CDR3 region: CASSLPGQGVSGYTF. CDR3 coding DNA: TGTGCCAGCAGCTTACCGGGACAGGGGGTTAGCGGCTACACCTTC.